The clone carrying this TCR beta chain was seen a few times. Its antigen remains unknown. A junction end diverges from the germline sequence, so it may reflect a read error. Study-wide findings and caveats: Tumor memory CD4+ T cell TCR gene usage was found to cluster with blood and lymph node memory CD4+ cells and with lymph node naive CD4+ cells. Tumor-infiltrating Treg TCR alpha and beta sequences overlapped most with tumor naive CD4+ T cells, then blood naive.

Naive CD4+ cells had CD25+ Tregs removed. After constant-region reverse-primer amplification, full-length variable regions underwent semi-nested PCR with Nested Universal Primer A. TCRdb fed the 5' RACE reads into MiXCR, producing one record per CDR3 protein. The sample gives about 54,000 distinct CDR3 sequences, approximately 17% of which show up once; approximately 2.3% is in the top ten. From germline, CDR1 is SGHDT and CDR2 YYEEEE. There are 15 residues in the CDR3. The chain combines TRBV5-6 with TRBJ1-6; no definite D call. Sequencing was carried out using naive CD4+ T cells sorted from blood. Subset of the sample: naive CD4+ T cells, CD4+CD45RA+CD25-. This sequence originates from a female donor with breast cancer. The CDR3 nucleotides are TGTGCCAGAAGCTTGGAATGGCTTCCGAATTCACCCCTCCACTTT. This encodes CARSLEWLPNSPLHF.